Listed below are T cell receptor beta chains from one sample, sequenced in a study of CD8 T cells in ankylosing spondylitis. TCRdb reprocessed the 5' RACE reads via MiXCR and lists one record per CDR3 protein. The sample has approximately 550,000 distinct CDR3 sequences, about 13% seen once. What was sequenced was blood, either unsorted or a sorted T cell fraction (not recorded which). These receptors came from a male donor with ankylosing spondylitis. Both conserved end residues are part of each CDR3. The order of the fields is clone size, CDR3 length, D gene, J gene, V gene, CDR3 protein, CDR3 DNA. The D gene is left open where the match is weak. Size tells how often a clone was seen (once, few, many) or the class of an expanded clone, and some rows leave it out.

NA	16	TRBD1	TRBJ2-2	TRBV27	CASRPGQGAGTGELFF	TGTGCCAGCAGGCCGGGACAGGGGGCCGGCACCGGGGAGCTGTTTTTT
NA	18	NA	TRBJ2-1	TRBV12-3/TRBV12-4	CASRFPPMGRSSYNEQFF	TGTGCCAGCAGATTCCCTCCGATGGGCAGGTCTTCCTACAATGAGCAGTTCTTC
many	15	NA	TRBJ1-2	TRBV28	CASRLAGSESYGYTF	TGTGCCAGCCGCTTAGCGGGGTCGGAGTCCTATGGCTACACCTTC
few	14	TRBD1	TRBJ2-5	TRBV24-1	CATSTHDRAETQYF	TGTGCCACCAGTACACACGACAGGGCAGAGACCCAGTACTTC
NA	12	TRBD1	TRBJ1-1	TRBV10-3	CAISTGQGRAFF	TGTGCCATCAGCACCGGACAGGGTAGGGCTTTCTTT
few	12	NA	TRBJ2-5	TRBV10-2	CASSFTPLAQYF	TGCGCCAGCAGTTTTACTCCCCTGGCCCAGTACTTC
many	14	NA	TRBJ1-2	TRBV12-3/TRBV12-4	CASSEPGGIMSYTF	TGTGCCAGCAGCGAACCCGGGGGGATTATGAGCTACACCTTC
many	15	TRBD1	TRBJ2-1	TRBV20-1	CSALSGTGGYNEQFF	TGCAGTGCACTTTCCGGGACAGGGGGATACAATGAGCAGTTCTTC
many	13	NA	TRBJ1-6	TRBV5-6	CASSLDKVSPLHF	TGTGCCAGCAGCTTGGATAAGGTCTCACCCCTCCACTTT
many	14	TRBD2	TRBJ2-1	TRBV29-1	CSVGGTSIVNEQFF	TGCAGCGTCGGCGGGACTAGCATTGTGAATGAGCAGTTCTTC
NA	15	NA	TRBJ2-1	TRBV14	CASSHIGWADQEQFF	TGTGCCAGCAGCCATATCGGGTGGGCGGATCAGGAGCAGTTCTTC
few	17	NA	TRBJ2-5	TRBV7-2	CASSLVESIGSRETQYF	TGTGCCAGCAGCTTAGTGGAATCTATAGGGAGCCGGGAGACCCAGTACTTC
few	13	NA	TRBJ2-1	TRBV4-2	CASSPGEGWEQFF	TGTGCCAGCAGCCCCGGCGAGGGTTGGGAGCAGTTCTTC
few	15	TRBD2	TRBJ2-2	TRBV4-2	CASSPEREGTGELFF	TGTGCCAGCAGCCCAGAGCGGGAGGGCACCGGGGAGCTGTTTTTT
few	15	NA	TRBJ2-7	TRBV5-1	CASSLVGGGSYEQYF	TGCGCCAGCAGCTTGGTGGGGGGAGGCTCCTACGAGCAGTACTTC
many	15	TRBD2	TRBJ2-1	TRBV20-1	CSARERESSYNEQFF	TGCAGTGCTAGGGAGCGGGAGAGCTCCTACAATGAGCAGTTCTTC
NA	16	NA	TRBJ2-1	TRBV24-1	CATSDTGPPDYNEQFF	TGTGCCACCAGTGACACCGGGCCCCCGGACTACAATGAGCAGTTCTTC
NA	14	NA	TRBJ1-2	TRBV12-3/TRBV12-4	CASSSGRLPSGYTF	TGTGCCAGCAGTTCCGGCAGGCTCCCGTCGGGCTACACCTTC
NA	15	TRBD1	TRBJ1-2	TRBV20-1	CSARVPGQGAYGYTF	TGCAGTGCTAGAGTGCCGGGACAGGGGGCGTATGGCTACACCTTC
NA	15	NA	TRBJ2-5	TRBV15	CATSRDPSEWETQYF	TGTGCCACCAGCAGAGATCCTTCAGAATGGGAGACCCAGTACTTC
NA	13	NA	TRBJ2-7	TRBV10-1	CASSEGRNYEQYF	TGCGCCAGCAGTGAGGGCAGGAACTACGAGCAGTACTTC
NA	15	NA	TRBJ1-1	TRBV4-1	CASSQANSGNTEAFF	TGCGCCAGCAGCCAAGCCAACTCTGGGAACACTGAAGCTTTCTTT
few	16	TRBD2	TRBJ2-1	TRBV15	CATSRLAGEYYNEQFF	TGTGCCACCAGCAGACTAGCGGGAGAGTACTACAATGAGCAGTTCTTC
few	17	NA	TRBJ2-3	TRBV5-1	CASSRTLAVSSTDTQYF	TGCGCCAGCAGCCGGACATTAGCGGTCTCTAGCACAGATACGCAGTATTTT
few	15	TRBD1	TRBJ1-2	TRBV24-1	CATSEPGQGNYGYTF	TGTGCCACCAGTGAGCCGGGACAGGGGAACTATGGCTACACCTTC
NA	15	NA	TRBJ1-1	TRBV7-9	CASSPPGQGWTEAFF	TGTGCCAGCAGCCCACCCGGGCAGGGATGGACTGAAGCTTTCTTT
many	11	NA	TRBJ2-1	TRBV2	CASSDERMQFF	TGTGCCAGCAGTGACGAGAGAATGCAGTTCTTC
many	13	NA	TRBJ2-1	TRBV12-3/TRBV12-4	CASSLGFDNEQFF	TGTGCCAGCAGTTTAGGTTTTGACAATGAGCAGTTCTTC
many	14	NA	TRBJ2-4	TRBV3-1	CASSQSVGVNIQYF	TGTGCCAGCAGCCAAAGCGTAGGGGTGAACATTCAGTACTTC
few	14	NA	TRBJ2-3	TRBV20-1	CSARLGISTDTQYF	TGCAGTGCTAGATTGGGGATCAGCACAGATACGCAGTATTTT
few	15	NA	TRBJ2-1	TRBV7-7	CASSPAMSSYNEQFF	TGTGCCAGCAGCCCAGCGATGAGCTCCTACAATGAGCAGTTCTTC
NA	16	TRBD1	TRBJ1-2	TRBV5-5	CASSLISPQGVYGYTF	TGTGCCAGCAGCTTGATATCGCCCCAGGGGGTCTATGGCTACACCTTC
NA	17	TRBD1	TRBJ1-5	TRBV20-1	CSAHPGTGDRSNQPQHF	TGCAGTGCTCACCCCGGGACAGGGGATCGTAGCAATCAGCCCCAGCATTTT
few	14	NA	TRBJ1-1	TRBV6-5	CASSYYRDGTEAFF	TGTGCCAGCAGTTACTACAGGGACGGAACTGAAGCTTTCTTT
NA	15	TRBD1	TRBJ2-1	TRBV20-1	CSAMDRLRNYNEQFF	TGCAGTGCTATGGACAGGTTACGAAACTACAATGAGCAGTTCTTC
NA	14	NA	TRBJ1-2	TRBV4-1	CASSRPGGNYGYTF	TGCGCCAGCAGCCGTCCCGGGGGGAACTATGGCTACACCTTC
many	17	TRBD2	TRBJ2-3	TRBV20-1	CSAAELAGGGGTDTQYF	TGCAGTGCTGCTGAGCTAGCGGGAGGGGGTGGGACAGATACGCAGTATTTT
few	15	TRBD2	TRBJ2-5	TRBV7-2	CASSGLAGDSETQYF	TGTGCCAGCAGCGGACTAGCGGGAGATTCTGAGACCCAGTACTTC
NA	17	TRBD2	TRBJ2-3	TRBV20-1	CSASSGGRASGTDTQYF	TGCAGTGCCTCGTCTGGCGGGAGGGCCTCGGGCACAGATACGCAGTATTTT
few	13	NA	TRBJ1-2	TRBV20-1	CSAKRAANYGYTF	TGCAGTGCTAAGAGGGCGGCTAACTATGGCTACACCTTC
few	16	TRBD2	TRBJ2-2	TRBV6-1	CASKLTSGRVAGELFF	TGTGCCAGCAAATTAACTAGCGGGAGGGTAGCCGGGGAGCTGTTTTTT
many	13	TRBD1	TRBJ1-2	TRBV5-1	CASSPGQNNGYTF	TGCGCCAGCAGCCCGGGACAGAATAATGGCTACACCTTC
many	14	NA	TRBJ1-5	TRBV7-9	CASSLGTANQPQHF	TGTGCCAGCAGCTTAGGGACAGCAAATCAGCCCCAGCATTTT
NA	17	NA	TRBJ2-6	TRBV5-4	CASSLSGTNSGANVLTF	TGTGCCAGCAGCTTATCAGGGACAAACTCTGGGGCCAACGTCCTGACTTTC